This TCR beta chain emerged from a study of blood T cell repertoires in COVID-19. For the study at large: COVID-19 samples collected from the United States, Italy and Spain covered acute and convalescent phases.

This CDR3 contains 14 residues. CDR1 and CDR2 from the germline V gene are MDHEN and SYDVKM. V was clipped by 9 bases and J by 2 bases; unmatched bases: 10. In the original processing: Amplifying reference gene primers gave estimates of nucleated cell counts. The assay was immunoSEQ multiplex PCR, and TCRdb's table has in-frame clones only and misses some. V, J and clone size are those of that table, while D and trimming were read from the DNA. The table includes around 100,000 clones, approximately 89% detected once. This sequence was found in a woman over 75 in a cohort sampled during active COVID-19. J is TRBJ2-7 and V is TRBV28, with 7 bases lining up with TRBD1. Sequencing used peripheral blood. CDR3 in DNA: TGTGCCAGTGTTGCTGGGGACAGAGCCTACGAGCAGTACTTC. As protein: CASVAGDRAYEQYF.